This entry describes one T cell receptor beta chain. Its antigen is undetermined. TCRdb reprocessed the reads with MiXCR, giving one entry per CDR3 protein. The sample yields a few hundred thousand distinct CDR3 sequences, 40% seen once. The V gene's germline CDR1 is MNHEY and CDR2 SMNVEV (reference sequence). V was cut by 8 bases and J by 2 bases, with 12 bases left in between. CDR3 size: 13 residues. The data belong to a study of T cell repertoires in cytomegalovirus infection. The material sequenced was cultured PBMCs, taken from culture after CMV antigen stimulation. The clonotype comes from a human donor in good health (CMV status not recorded). Some clones in this sample may be carry-over from other donors' samples. The chain joins TRBV27 to TRBJ2-5; D may correspond to TRBD1 or TRBD2 (5 bases each). CDR3 coding DNA: TGTGCCAGCGCTAGGGGAGAACAAGAGACCCAGTACTTC. It yields the protein CASARGEQETQYF.